Included here is one TCR beta chain sequence, with context. The data are from a study of blood T cell repertoires in COVID-19. The CDR3 runs 14 residues. The V gene's germline CDR1 is SGHKS and CDR2 YYEKEE (reference sequence). V lost 3 bases, J lost 12 bases, and 11 bases stayed unmatched. Using immunoSEQ multiplex PCR, the repertoire was profiled, and TCRdb retains in-frame clones only, with some absent. Among under 300,000 clones, 81% were seen once, and the ten largest hold around 3.2%. V and J are TRBV5-5 and TRBJ2-2; 7 bases are a match to TRBD2. Sample: peripheral blood. The source of this sequence is a woman aged 55-70 years with active or convalescent COVID-19. CDR3 bases: TGTGCCAGCAGCTCCTGGGGGGGGGTAGCCCAGCTGTTTTTT. Protein product: CASSSWGGVAQLFF.